The 31 T cell receptor beta chains presented below share a single source sample, sequenced in a study of early stage breast cancer tumors. Generated by immunoSEQ multiplex PCR, the TCRdb table keeps only in-frame clones and is missing some. The table has 30,000 or so clones, 72% seen once. The specimen sequenced was blood. The receptors originated from a person between 50 and 60 years old with breast cancer.

This clone was counted a single time. The gene calls are TRBV4-2 and TRBJ1-1, with D perhaps TRBD1 (6 bases). The germline CDR1 and CDR2 sequences are LGHNA and YNFKEQ. This CDR3 has 14 residues. V dropped 1 base and J dropped 3 bases, with 9 bases sitting between them. CDR3 residues: CASSQGDRYTEAFF. CDR3 DNA: TGTGCCAGCAGCCAAGGAGACAGGTACACTGAAGCTTTCTTT.

The J gene is TRBJ1-5, the V gene TRBV7-9; weak D call: TRBD1 (5 bases). This CDR3 spans 13 amino acids. Germline assignment: CDR1 SEHNR and CDR2 FQNEAQ (reference sequence). The V end lost 5 bases, the J end lost 6 bases, and 11 bases lay between the germline ends. Here the CDR3 reads CASSVGESQPQHF. CDR3 nucleotides: TGTGCCAGCAGCGTGGGGGAAAGTCAGCCCCAGCATTTT.

The V gene is TRBV6-5, the J gene TRBJ2-7, with a possible D match to TRBD2 (6 bases). CDR3 size: 15 residues. V shed 5 bases and J shed 4 bases, with 18 bases lying between them. Germline V lookup: CDR1 MNHEY, CDR2 SVGAGI. CDR3 nucleotides: TGTGCCAGCAGTCGGGACTTCCTCACTGGTTACGAGCAGTACTTC. It codes for CASSRDFLTGYEQYF.

The V call is TRBV4-2, the J call TRBJ2-7; D remains ambiguous. The germline gives CDR1 LGHNA, CDR2 YNFKEQ. V dropped 1 base and J dropped 5 bases, with 6 bases sitting between them. This CDR3 is 12 amino acids long. The CDR3 sequence: CASSQGANEQYF. DNA for the CDR3: TGTGCCAGCAGCCAAGGTGCGAACGAGCAGTACTTC.

The chain uses TRBV6-5 and TRBJ2-1; D possibly matches TRBD1 or TRBD2 (5 bases each). Germline-derived CDR1 and CDR2 are MNHEY and SVGAGI. Trimming pared 7 bases from V and 0 bases from J, leaving 13 bases between. The CDR3 has 15 amino acids. In DNA form, the CDR3 reads TGTGCCAGCACTCGGGACCAAAGCTCCTACAATGAGCAGTTCTTC. This encodes CASTRDQSSYNEQFF.

This chain links TRBV18 with TRBJ1-1, with no clear D. Trimming took off 2 bases at V and 5 bases at J, with 9 bases between the two ends. The CDR3 spans 13 residues. Germline CDR1 reads KGHSH; CDR2 reads LQKENI. Here the CDR3 DNA reads TGTGCCAGCTCACCAATCCGGGGAACTGAAGCTTTCTTT. As protein: CASSPIRGTEAFF.

The chain has TRBV5-1 and TRBJ2-2; 15 bases agree with TRBD2. Trimming cost V 3 bases and J 5 bases; bases outside gene matches: 5. This CDR3 is 17 amino acids long. Germline-derived CDR1 and CDR2 are SGHRS and YFSETQ. CDR3 DNA sequence: TGCGCCAGCAGCTCAGGACTAGCGGGGGGGCAAACCGGGGAGCTGTTTTTT. As protein: CASSSGLAGGQTGELFF.

V is TRBV4-2 and J is TRBJ1-5; TRBD1 aligns across 7 bases. This CDR3 comprises 14 residues. Germline values: CDR1 LGHNA, CDR2 YNFKEQ. J lost 5 bases, V lost 5 bases, and 6 bases had no gene match. In DNA form, the CDR3 reads TGTGCCAGCAGCTCCACAGGGGAGGATCAGCCCCAGCATTTT. Its translation: CASSSTGEDQPQHF.

This clone was counted a single time. This chain connects TRBV4-3 to TRBJ2-2; a weak D match, TRBD1 (6 bases). Germline assignment: CDR1 LGHNA and CDR2 YSLEER. With 2 bases removed from V and 5 bases from J, the gap between germline ends came to 6 bases. This CDR3 is 13 amino acids long. Written as DNA, the CDR3 is TGCGCCAGCAGCCAACAGGGGACCGGGGAGCTGTTTTTT. Translation: CASSQQGTGELFF.

In DNA form, the CDR3 reads TGTGCCAGCTCACCATCTTCGACTGGATACGAGCAGTACTTC. Amino acids: CASSPSSTGYEQYF. This rearrangement joins TRBV18 to TRBJ2-7; D is unresolved. V was trimmed by 2 bases and J by 4 bases, leaving 12 bases between them. Germline V CDR1 and CDR2: KGHSH, LQKENI. The CDR3 has 14 residues. The entire variable domain, with the rest obtained from reference TRBV18 and TRBJ2-7, is as follows: NAGVMQNPRHLVRRRGQEARLRCSPMKGHSHVYWYRQLPEEGLKFMVYLQKENIIDESGMPKERFSAEFPKEGPSILRIQQVVRGDSAAYFCASSPSSTGYEQYFGPGTRLTVT.

The rearrangement links TRBV14 to TRBJ1-5, with D possibly TRBD1 on 6 matching bases. CDR1 SGHDN and CDR2 FVKESK come from the germline V gene. V dropped 4 bases and J dropped 2 bases, with 18 bases sitting between them. This CDR3 contains 17 residues. The DNA for the CDR3 is TGTGCCAGCAGCCCATACCTGGGGGGGCAAGGCAATCAGCCCCAGCATTTT. As protein: CASSPYLGGQGNQPQHF. Full variable domain (rest looked up from reference TRBV14 and TRBJ1-5): EAGVTQFPSHSVIEKGQTVTLRCDPISGHDNLYWYRRVMGKEIKFLLHFVKESKQDESGMPNNRFLAERTGGTYSTLKVQPAELEDSGVYFCASSPYLGGQGNQPQHFGDGTRLSIL.

This chain uses TRBV13 with TRBJ2-1; D remains ambiguous. Trimming removed 6 bases from V and 6 bases from J, with 12 bases in between. The CDR3 sequence is 13 residues long. The V gene's germline CDR1 is PRHDT and CDR2 FYEKMQ (reference sequence). The CDR3 nucleotides read TGTGCCAGCAGTCCCCCCTCAACCAATGAGCAGTTCTTC. This gives the protein CASSPPSTNEQFF.

The chain employs TRBV10-3 and TRBJ1-2, with 7 positions matching TRBD1. CDR1 is ENHRY, CDR2 SYGVKD, per germline. This CDR3 comprises 18 residues. Germline trimming cut 5 bases from V and 0 bases from J; bases unmatched to any gene: 15. CDR3 loop: CAISLSANPTGPNYGYTF. For the CDR3, the DNA is TGTGCCATCAGTTTATCGGCAAATCCGACAGGGCCTAACTATGGCTACACCTTC.

This sequence joins TRBV30 and TRBJ2-7; unclear D gene. With 2 bases removed from V and 6 bases from J, the gap between germline ends came to 14 bases. Germline V gene sequence: CDR1 GTSNPN, CDR2 SVGIG (reference sequence). The length of the CDR3 is 13 residues. The CDR3 reads CAWSRALIPEQYF. CDR3 nucleotides: TGTGCCTGGAGTCGGGCCCTTATCCCCGAGCAGTACTTC.

The V call is TRBV18, the J call TRBJ2-2; D is undetermined. This CDR3 is built from 17 residues. The V gene lost 0 bases and the J gene lost 1 base, with 12 bases spanning the gap. The germline V gene encodes CDR1 KGHSH and CDR2 LQKENI. The CDR3 DNA follows: TGTGCCAGCTCACCACCGCTCTCAGTGCGGAACACCGGGGAGCTGTTTTTT. Its protein product is CASSPPLSVRNTGELFF.

This chain joins TRBV5-1 and TRBJ2-1; D call uncertain. With 2 bases removed from V and 6 bases from J, the gap between germline ends came to 12 bases. Per germline, CDR1 SGHRS and CDR2 YFSETQ. The CDR3 loop spans 14 amino acids. The CDR3 loop is CASSLFSDRNEQFF. CDR3 coding DNA: TGCGCCAGCAGCTTATTCAGCGACCGCAATGAGCAGTTCTTC.

The chain links TRBV18 to TRBJ1-4, with D perhaps TRBD1 (5 bases). In germline, CDR1 is KGHSH, CDR2 LQKENI. There are 13 residues in the CDR3. V was clipped by 3 bases and J by 4 bases, with 6 bases between them. CDR3: CASSPDINEKLFF. CDR3 nucleotide sequence: TGTGCCAGCTCACCGGACATTAATGAAAAACTGTTTTTT.

This clone was detected a few times. J is TRBJ1-1 and V is TRBV29-1; TRBD1 matches 8 bases. The ends lost 0 bases at V and 2 bases at J; junction bases unmatched: 5. This CDR3 region has 15 residues. Germline CDR1 SQVTM, CDR2 ANQGSEA. The CDR3 is CSVEDQGAVNTEAFF. The DNA of the CDR3 is TGCAGCGTTGAAGATCAGGGGGCAGTCAACACTGAAGCTTTCTTT.

The V gene is TRBV25-1, the J gene TRBJ1-1; D unresolved. Germline CDR1 reads MGHDK; CDR2 reads SYGVNS. The CDR3 covers 15 residues. V was pared by 0 bases and J by 1 base, with 9 bases between. The DNA for the CDR3 is TGTGCCAGCAGTGAATATGAGAACTCGAACACTGAAGCTTTCTTT. It encodes CASSEYENSNTEAFF.

The gene calls are TRBV19 and TRBJ1-5; D unresolved. Trimming took off 5 bases at V and 0 bases at J, with 14 bases between the two ends. The germline V gene has CDR1 LNHDA and CDR2 SQIVND (reference sequence). This CDR3 comprises 16 residues. The CDR3 DNA sequence: TGTGCCAGTAGTGATAATCTGCAGTTTAGCAATCAGCCCCAGCATTTT. Its protein product is CASSDNLQFSNQPQHF.

The gene calls are TRBV6-5 and TRBJ2-1, with 7 nucleotides matching TRBD2. V lost 2 bases and J lost 9; bases outside the gene matches: 4. Germline V gene sequence: CDR1 MNHEY, CDR2 SVGAGI. The CDR3 spans 13 residues. CDR3 sequence: CASSYDGGSEQFF. The CDR3 DNA is TGTGCCAGCAGTTACGACGGCGGGAGTGAGCAGTTCTTC.

This clone has a single count. The chain uses TRBV5-8 and TRBJ2-1; D may match TRBD1 or TRBD2 (5 bases each). Deletions cut 2 bases from V and 0 bases from J, with 15 bases between. CDR1 is SGHTS and CDR2 is YDEGEE in the germline V gene. There are 17 residues in the CDR3. The CDR3 is CASSFGATRSSYNEQFF. CDR3 sequence (DNA): TGTGCCAGCAGCTTCGGGGCGACTCGCAGCTCCTACAATGAGCAGTTCTTC.

The chain employs TRBV27 and TRBJ1-1, with a weak D call TRBD1 (5 bases). V lost 8 bases and J lost 8, with 15 bases in between. The CDR3 spans 12 residues. Looked up from germline, CDR1 is MNHEY and CDR2 is SMNVEV (reference sequence). The CDR3 nucleotides read TGTGCCAGCCAGTCAGCGGGGACCGAAGCTTTCTTT. Its protein is CASQSAGTEAFF.

CDR3 bases: TGTGCCACCAGCAGAGCCCCGACGCTCGGGGAGACCCAGTACTTC. It codes for CATSRAPTLGETQYF. The V call is TRBV15, the J call TRBJ2-5; D remains ambiguous. This CDR3 has 15 residues. V lost 1 base to trimming and J lost 5 bases, with 14 bases between them. Germline assignment: CDR1 LNHNV and CDR2 YYDKDF (reference sequence). Supplemented by reference TRBV15 and TRBJ2-5, the full variable domain reads DAMVIQNPRYQVTQFGKPVTLSCSQTLNHNVMYWYQQKSSQAPKLLFHYYDKDFNNEADTPDNFQSRRPNTSFCFLDIRSPGLGDTAMYLCATSRAPTLGETQYFGPGTRLLVL.

The chain recombines TRBV19 with TRBJ2-3, with TRBD2 matching over 8 bases. There are 15 residues in the CDR3. The germline V gene encodes CDR1 LNHDA and CDR2 SQIVND (reference sequence). The ends lost 1 base at V and 3 bases at J; junction bases unmatched: 3. This CDR3 reads CASSIASGRTDTQYF. Here the CDR3 DNA reads TGTGCCAGTAGTATAGCTAGCGGGCGAACAGATACGCAGTATTTT.

V and J are TRBV27 and TRBJ2-7; 8 bases agree with TRBD1. CDR1 and CDR2 from the germline V gene are MNHEY and SMNVEV (reference sequence). V trimming: 5 bases; J trimming: 6 bases; junction bases outside the gene matches: 21. The CDR3 is 18 residues long. The CDR3 bases are TGTGCCAGCAGTCTCCAGGGGGCGGGTAGCCCAAAAGGACGCGAGCAGTACTTC. Its protein product is CASSLQGAGSPKGREQYF.

The V and J genes are TRBV6-1 and TRBJ2-3; the D is unclear. Trimming shortened V by 7 bases and J by 7 bases, and 12 bases separated the two germline ends. CDR1 and CDR2 from the germline V gene are MNHNS and SASEGT. The CDR3 runs 12 residues. The CDR3 bases are TGTGCCAGCACCCCGGATTTCAATACGCAGTATTTT. This sequence encodes CASTPDFNTQYF.

CDR3 amino acids: CASSTTGGTPLYGYTF. DNA of the CDR3: TGTGCCAGCAGTACCACAGGGGGCACCCCTCTCTATGGCTACACCTTC. The rearrangement links TRBV6-4 to TRBJ1-2; TRBD1 matches 9 bases. The CDR3 extends over 16 amino acids. Germline CDR1 MRHNA, CDR2 SNTAGT. J lost 4 bases, V lost 5 bases, and 11 bases had no gene match.

The V call is TRBV19, the J call TRBJ1-2; maybe TRBD1 (6 bases). Germline V gene sequence: CDR1 LNHDA, CDR2 SQIVND (reference sequence). The CDR3 contains 14 residues. With 4 bases removed from V and 2 bases from J, the gap between germline ends came to 11 bases. This chain's CDR3 is CASSTATGNYGYTF. CDR3 coding DNA: TGTGCCAGTAGTACCGCAACAGGGAACTATGGCTACACCTTC.

J is TRBJ1-3 and V is TRBV7-2; no definite D call. Germline lookup yields CDR1 SGHTA and CDR2 FQGNSA. The ends were cut back, 4 bases at V and 0 bases at J, with 19 bases in the middle. The CDR3 spans 18 residues. CDR3 sequence: CASSSLGRSISSGNTIYF. The CDR3 DNA reads TGTGCCAGCAGCTCCTTGGGCCGTAGCATCAGCTCTGGAAACACCATATATTTT.

V and J are TRBV29-1 and TRBJ2-2; 11 nucleotides match TRBD2. V shed 3 bases, J shed 6 bases, and the junction held 12 bases outside the gene matches. CDR3 length: 17 amino acids. Germline V gene lookup returns CDR1 SQVTM and CDR2 ANQGSEA. The CDR3 region is CSVEGRELAGEAGELFF. CDR3 in DNA: TGCAGCGTTGAGGGGCGTGAACTAGCGGGAGAAGCCGGGGAGCTGTTTTTT.